A selection of T cell receptor beta chains follows, all from one sample in a study of cytomegalovirus exposure and HLA in healthy donors. Sequencing was performed with immunoSEQ multiplex PCR; in TCRdb, only in-frame clones are kept and a portion is missing. The listing contains 60,000 to 75,000 clones. Sequencing was carried out using PBMCs. These receptors originate from a woman in her 30s in good health and CMV-seronegative. Both conserved end residues are part of each CDR3. D genes are given only for firm matches.

v_gene	d_gene	j_gene	CDR3nt	CDR3aa
TRBV4-1	TRBD1	TRBJ1-1	TGCGCCAGCAGTCATACCGGGACAGGGAACACTGAAGCTTTCTTT	CASSHTGTGNTEAFF
TRBV6-1	-	TRBJ2-7	TGTGCCAGCAGTGCCTCGGGACTGATCGCCTACGAGCAGTACTTC	CASSASGLIAYEQYF
TRBV10-3	TRBD1	TRBJ1-2	TGTGCCATCAGAGTAAGGACAGGGAATGGCTACACCTTC	CAIRVRTGNGYTF
TRBV9	-	TRBJ2-2	TGTGCCAGCAGCTCTACCCGGATACGGGGGGCTAAAAACACCGGGGAGCTGTTTTTT	CASSSTRIRGAKNTGELFF
TRBV9	TRBD2	TRBJ2-7	TGTGCCAGCAGCGAAGGGGTAGCGGGGGGTCCTCGCGAGCAGTACTTC	CASSEGVAGGPREQYF
TRBV6-5	TRBD1	TRBJ2-2	TGTGCCAGCAAATGGACAGGGGTCACCGGGGAGCTGTTTTTT	CASKWTGVTGELFF
TRBV9	TRBD1	TRBJ2-1	TGTGCCAGCAGCGGGGCTTACAGGGGGAATGAGCAGTTCTTC	CASSGAYRGNEQFF
TRBV5-4	-	TRBJ2-3	TGTGCCAGCAGCTTATCGGGAGATACGCAGTATTTT	CASSLSGDTQYF
TRBV6-5	-	TRBJ1-2	TGTGCCAGCGGGGAGGGCGACTATGGCTACACCTTC	CASGEGDYGYTF
TRBV5-6	TRBD1	TRBJ1-2	TGTGCCAGCAGCTGGGGACAGGGCTATGGCTACACCTTC	CASSWGQGYGYTF
TRBV5-6	TRBD2	TRBJ2-2	TGTGCCAGCAGCGAGGGACTAGCGGGGGGGAATAACACCGGGGAGCTGTTTTTT	CASSEGLAGGNNTGELFF
TRBV10-3	-	TRBJ2-7	TGTGCCATCAGCTGGACAGTGGACTACGAGCAGTACTTC	CAISWTVDYEQYF
TRBV7-9	TRBD2	TRBJ2-1	TGTGCCAGCAGCTTAGCTCCTCGAGCGGGGGGGCTCAATGAGCAGTTCTTC	CASSLAPRAGGLNEQFF
TRBV9	TRBD1	TRBJ2-5	TGTGCCAGCAGCTCCGGGACAGGCGGGACCCAGTACTTC	CASSSGTGGTQYF
TRBV4-2	TRBD1	TRBJ2-1	TGTGCCAGCAGCCAAGAGGGGACAGACAGGGTCAATGAGCAGTTCTTC	CASSQEGTDRVNEQFF
TRBV5-1	-	TRBJ1-1	TGCGCCAGCAGCTTGGGCCGGGGGGGCACTGAAGCTTTCTTT	CASSLGRGGTEAFF
TRBV5-6	-	TRBJ2-1	TGTGCCAGCAGCTTGGAACGGGAATTGCGCAATGAGCAGTTCTTC	CASSLERELRNEQFF
TRBV29-1	TRBD1	TRBJ1-2	TGCAGCGTTCGACAGGGGAAGGACACCTTC	CSVRQGKDTF
TRBV14	-	TRBJ1-1	TGTGCCAGCAGCCAAGGCACCGGCACTGAAGCTTTCTTT	CASSQGTGTEAFF
TRBV15	-	TRBJ1-5	TGTGCCACCAGCAGACAGGGAAGCCAGCCCCAGCATTTT	CATSRQGSQPQHF
TRBV5-1	TRBD1	TRBJ2-1	TGCGCCAGCAGCTTGGCACCAGGACAGGGGCCTTACAATGAGCAGTTCTTC	CASSLAPGQGPYNEQFF
TRBV30	-	TRBJ2-1	TGTGCCTGGGGCCGGGTGGGGGCCGACAATGAGCAGTTCTTC	CAWGRVGADNEQFF
TRBV15	-	TRBJ1-5	TGTGCCACCAGCAGAGACAGTTCTAGCAATCAGCCCCAGCATTTT	CATSRDSSSNQPQHF
TRBV4-1	TRBD2	TRBJ2-7	TGCGCCAGCAGCCCCCTTTTCGGGGGGGGAGGGTCCTACGAGCAGTACTTC	CASSPLFGGGGSYEQYF
TRBV6-1	TRBD2	TRBJ2-1	TGTGCCAGCTGGAAGGGGCTAGCGGGAGGGTATGAGCAGTTCTTC	CASWKGLAGGYEQFF
TRBV28	TRBD1	TRBJ2-3	TGTGCCAGCAGTCCCCCCTTTGGACAGGGGAACACAGATACGCAGTATTTT	CASSPPFGQGNTDTQYF
TRBV5-8	-	TRBJ1-6	TGTGCCAGCAGCCCGACAGGCCCTAGGATGTCACCCCTCCACTTT	CASSPTGPRMSPLHF
TRBV28	TRBD1	TRBJ1-2	TGTGCCAGCAGTTTGCCCGGGACAGGATTTTATGGCTACACCTTC	CASSLPGTGFYGYTF
TRBV28	-	TRBJ2-7	TGTGCCAGCAGTTTGCAGGGTTCCCACGAGCAGTACTTC	CASSLQGSHEQYF
TRBV23-1	-	TRBJ1-1	TGCGCCAGCAGTCAACGTAAGGACAGAAACACTGAAGCTTTCTTT	CASSQRKDRNTEAFF
TRBV7-6	-	TRBJ1-2	TGTGCCAGCAGCCCGAGGACAGCTAACTATGGCTACACCTTC	CASSPRTANYGYTF
TRBV30	TRBD2	TRBJ2-3	TGTGCCTGGAGTTATTCTAGCGGAGATACGCAGTATTTT	CAWSYSSGDTQYF
TRBV4-1	-	TRBJ1-4	TGCGCCAGCAGCCAAGGGACAGATAATGAAAAACTGTTTTTT	CASSQGTDNEKLFF
TRBV4-2	-	TRBJ1-5	TGTGCCAGCAGCCAAGAGGTCAGGTATAGCAATCAGCCCCAGCATTTT	CASSQEVRYSNQPQHF
TRBV29-1	-	TRBJ1-1	TGCAGGGTCGGGGGTACTGAAGCTTTCTTT	CRVGGTEAFF
TRBV6-5	TRBD1	TRBJ2-7	TGTGCCAGCAGCGACAGGGTAGGGTACGAGCAGTACTTC	CASSDRVGYEQYF
TRBV29-1	-	TRBJ2-1	TGCAGCGTGGGGTATCGGAGGGAGCGGAATGAGCAGTTCTTC	CSVGYRRERNEQFF